What follows is one T cell receptor beta chain and its context. Its specificity is not known. Generated by immunoSEQ multiplex PCR, the TCRdb table keeps only in-frame clones and is missing some. Of some 2,000,000 clones in the sample, around 95% were seen once. This entry belongs to a study of shared clonotypes between healthy human individuals. For the study at large: Three plates each covered CD4 naive and memory; CD8 naive two, CD8 memory one. Whole-study results and caveats: Naive subsets usually exceeded memory subsets in estimated richness.

CD4+ cell separation produced CD45RA+ naive and CD45RA-negative memory subsets. Sequenced material: naive CD4+ T cells sorted from blood. The subset here: CD45RA+ positively selected. This clonotype originated in a man aged 18 to 30 in good health.

CDR3 region: CASDRGSSTGAGELFF. The CDR3 bases are TGTGCCAGTGACAGGGGATCCTCAACCGGGGCCGGGGAGCTGTTTTTT. V gene TRBV30 combines with J gene TRBJ2-2, with TRBD1 matching over 8 bases. Germline V gene data show CDR1 as GTSNPN and CDR2 as SVGIG (reference sequence). This CDR3 region has 16 residues. V lost 8 bases and J lost 6; bases outside the gene matches: 17.